The 23 T cell receptor beta chains presented below share a single source sample, sequenced in a study of T cells in Graves' hyperthyroidism and ophthalmopathy. The CDR3 regions of TCR beta were amplified from RNA transcripts. HTBI primers drove first-round RT-PCR of the TCR CDR3. TCRdb reprocessed the multiplex PCR reads with MiXCR, giving one entry per CDR3 protein. The top ten hold 15% to 20% of the sample, which has around 350,000 distinct CDR3 sequences, roughly 15% seen once. Material: blood. These TCRs come from a woman aged 25 to 39 with Graves' ophthalmopathy.

This clonotype occurred many times. The rearrangement uses TRBV30 and TRBJ1-2; a possible D gene is TRBD1 (6 bases). This CDR3 has 13 amino acids. V was shortened by 0 bases and J by 8 bases, with 13 bases between the two germline ends. CDR1 is GTSNPN, CDR2 SVGIG, per germline (reference sequence). The CDR3 coding sequence is TGTGCCTGGAGTGTACAGGGACTAGGAGGCTACACCTTC. Its translation is CAWSVQGLGGYTF.

This clonotype appeared many times. The V gene is TRBV3-1, the J gene TRBJ2-5; 11 nucleotides match TRBD2. V shed 4 bases, J shed 10 bases, and the junction held 11 bases outside the gene matches. The CDR3 is 15 residues long. Germline lookup yields CDR1 LGHDT and CDR2 YNNKEL (reference sequence). CDR3 protein: CASSPLGLAAKIQYF. In DNA, the CDR3 is TGTGCCAGCAGCCCTTTGGGACTAGCGGCTAAAATCCAGTACTTC.

The chain uses TRBV12-3 or TRBV12-4 and TRBJ1-5; D may be TRBD1 (6 bases). Trimming left V 9 bases short and J 2 bases short, with 17 bases between. This CDR3 spans 15 amino acids. CDR3 sequence (DNA): TGTGCCAGTAGCGTAACCAGGGGAGGCAATCAGCCCCAGCATTTT. This codes for CASSVTRGGNQPQHF.

For this clonotype: This may be a read error, as it is one base from a much larger clone. The genes are TRBV11-2 and TRBJ1-4, with D possibly matching TRBD1 (5 bases). This CDR3 comprises 14 residues. Germline V gene data show CDR1 as SGHAT and CDR2 as FQNNGV. The CDR3 DNA reads TGTGCCAGCGGCTTAGGCAGGGTTGGTGAAAAACTGTTTTTT. This gives the protein CASGLGRVGEKLFF.

This clonotype was seen ten or more times. V gene TRBV2 combines with J gene TRBJ1-5; D is unclear. CDR3 length: 13 residues. Trimming removed 8 bases at V and 6 bases at J, with 14 bases between. CDR1 and CDR2 from the germline V gene are SNHLY and FYNNEI. CDR3 region: CASLGQEGQPQHF. The DNA for the CDR3 is TGTGCCAGCCTTGGGCAGGAGGGTCAGCCCCAGCATTTT.

This clonotype was counted a few times. The DNA for the CDR3 is TGTGCCAGCAAGATTGGGGGGGGAGGGTTCGCCAAAAACATTCAGTACTTC. This encodes CASKIGGGGFAKNIQYF. The rearrangement links TRBV27 to TRBJ2-4; 7 bases fit TRBD2. Germline lookup yields CDR1 MNHEY and CDR2 SMNVEV (reference sequence). The CDR3 is 17 amino acids. With 7 bases clipped from V and 1 base from J, the junction kept 13 bases outside the gene matches.

V gene TRBV6-1 combines with J gene TRBJ2-2, with D perhaps TRBD1 (6 bases). The CDR3 is 16 amino acids. Trimming stripped 1 base from V and 4 bases from J, with 13 bases between. Germline V gene sequence: CDR1 MNHNS, CDR2 SASEGT. The CDR3 reads CASSEDRVGVTGELFF. CDR3 DNA: TGTGCCAGCAGTGAAGACAGGGTCGGAGTCACCGGGGAGCTGTTTTTT.

This clonotype was detected many times. The chain has TRBV7-3 and TRBJ2-1, with D possibly being TRBD1 (6 bases). The CDR3 covers 15 residues. Trimming took 1 base from V and 4 from J, leaving 11 bases between them. Germline CDR1 and CDR2: SGHTA and FQGTGA. The CDR3 nucleotides are TGTGCCAGCAGCTTAATTGGGGGCCAGTACAATGAGCAGTTCTTC. This encodes CASSLIGGQYNEQFF. The full variable domain, completed using reference TRBV7-3 and TRBJ2-1, is GAGVSQTPSNKVTEKGKYVELRCDPISGHTALYWYRQSLGQGPEFLIYFQGTGAADDSGLPNDRFFAVRPEGSVSTLKIQRTERGDSAVYLCASSLIGGQYNEQFFGPGTRLTVL.

This clonotype was seen a few times. The rearrangement joins TRBV15 to TRBJ2-2; no definite D call. V dropped 7 bases and J dropped 7 bases, with 10 bases sitting between them. The CDR3 loop spans 12 amino acids. Germline V gives CDR1 LNHNV, CDR2 YYDKDF (reference sequence). The CDR3 DNA reads TGTGCCACCAAAGAGTGGGGCGGGGAGCTGTTTTTT. This gives the protein CATKEWGGELFF.

This clonotype was observed many times. This rearrangement joins TRBV7-2 to TRBJ2-3, with TRBD2 matching 10 bases. Germline V gene data show CDR1 as SGHTA and CDR2 as FQGNSA. This CDR3 is 16 amino acids long. Unmatched junction bases numbered 6, after V lost 4 bases and J lost 2 bases. The CDR3 sequence: CASSSQLAGPTDTQYF. The CDR3 region has the DNA TGTGCCAGCAGCTCCCAACTAGCGGGACCCACAGATACGCAGTATTTT.

This clonotype appeared many times. The V and J genes are TRBV7-9 and TRBJ2-3; 8 bases are shared with TRBD2. Germline assignment: CDR1 SEHNR and CDR2 FQNEAQ (reference sequence). The CDR3 totals 16 residues. V lost 6 bases to trimming and J lost 0 bases; unmatched junction nucleotides: 8. As DNA, the CDR3 is TGTGCCAGCAGGTCGATAGCGGGGTCTAGCACAGATACGCAGTATTTT. Amino acids: CASRSIAGSSTDTQYF.

The V gene is TRBV5-4, the J gene TRBJ2-5; 9 bases are a match to TRBD1. V shed 4 bases, J shed 5 bases, and the junction held 15 bases outside the gene matches. The CDR3 has 17 amino acids. The germline CDR1 and CDR2 sequences are SGHNT and YYREEE (reference sequence). The CDR3: CASSAGQGAGGLETQYF. CDR3 in DNA: TGTGCCAGCAGCGCGGGACAGGGCGCCGGGGGACTGGAGACCCAGTACTTC. Together with reference TRBV5-4 and TRBJ2-5, the CDR3 gives the full variable domain: ETGVTQSPTHLIKTRGQQVTLRCSSQSGHNTVSWYQQALGQGPQFIFQYYREEENGRGNFPPRFSGLQFPNYSSELNVNALELDDSALYLCASSAGQGAGGLETQYFGPGTRLLVL.

This clonotype came up many times. The rearrangement links TRBV28 to TRBJ2-7, with D possibly TRBD1 on 5 matching bases. Per germline, CDR1 MDHEN and CDR2 SYDVKM. Deletions cut 9 bases from V and 5 bases from J, with 17 bases between. CDR3 length: 13 amino acids. CDR3 nucleotides: TGTGCCAGTTTCGCAGGGAACGCCCACGAGCAGTACTTC. As protein: CASFAGNAHEQYF.

This clonotype was observed at least ten times. The V and J genes are TRBV30 and TRBJ1-2; D remains ambiguous. The germline V gene has CDR1 GTSNPN and CDR2 SVGIG (reference sequence). The CDR3 is made up of 12 amino acids. V was trimmed by 2 bases and J by 8 bases, leaving 12 bases between them. The CDR3 is CAWSRGSGGYTF. CDR3 coding DNA: TGTGCCTGGAGTAGAGGGTCAGGCGGCTACACCTTC.

This clonotype has at least ten counts. The chain joins TRBV18 to TRBJ1-1, with D possibly TRBD1 on 5 matching bases. Germline V CDR1 and CDR2: KGHSH, LQKENI. The CDR3 length is 15 residues. Trimming removed 0 bases at V and 6 bases at J, with 14 bases between. CDR3 region: CASSPPRGVGSEAFF. The CDR3, as DNA: TGTGCCAGCTCACCACCGAGAGGGGTGGGCTCTGAAGCTTTCTTT.

This clonotype appeared many times. V is TRBV6-1 and J is TRBJ1-1; weak D call: TRBD1 (6 bases). The CDR3 has 17 amino acids. The V end lost 6 bases, the J end lost 4 bases, and 24 bases lay between the germline ends. Germline V CDR1 and CDR2: MNHNS, SASEGT. The CDR3 sequence is CASSQLQGVLVATEAFF. CDR3 bases: TGTGCCAGCAGCCAATTACAGGGTGTTCTCGTGGCCACTGAAGCTTTCTTT.

This clonotype was seen only a few times. The J gene is TRBJ1-1, the V gene TRBV6-1, with a weak D call TRBD1 (5 bases). V gave up 6 bases and J gave up 2 bases, with 13 bases separating them. Germline V lookup: CDR1 MNHNS, CDR2 SASEGT. The CDR3 is 14 residues long. The CDR3 sequence: CASSQAGENTEAFF. The CDR3 DNA is TGTGCCAGCAGCCAGGCGGGGGAAAACACTGAAGCTTTCTTT.

This clonotype was detected only a few times. The V gene is TRBV9, the J gene TRBJ2-7, with 11 bases aligning to TRBD1. With 3 bases clipped from V and 0 bases from J, the junction kept 2 bases outside the gene matches. This CDR3 has 15 amino acids. Per the germline V gene, CDR1 is SGDLS and CDR2 is YYNGEE. CDR3 sequence reads: CASSAGTGGSYEQYF. The CDR3 DNA sequence: TGTGCCAGCAGCGCAGGGACAGGGGGCTCCTACGAGCAGTACTTC.

This clonotype was observed at least ten times. The chain carries TRBV30 and TRBJ1-5, with TRBD1 identical over 7 bases. This CDR3 comprises 15 residues. The germline gives CDR1 GTSNPN, CDR2 SVGIG (reference sequence). The ends lost 0 bases at V and 5 bases at J; junction bases unmatched: 7. The CDR3 is CAWSVRDRAYQPQHF. The CDR3 bases are TGTGCCTGGAGTGTACGAGACAGGGCATATCAGCCCCAGCATTTT.

In its sample, this clonotype was seen many times. The genes are TRBV28 and TRBJ1-2; TRBD1 matches at 10 bases. Germline assignment: CDR1 MDHEN and CDR2 SYDVKM. V was pared by 3 bases and J by 2 bases, with 3 bases of the junction left unmatched. This CDR3 is built from 15 residues. The CDR3 coding sequence is TGTGCCAGCAGTTTCCCGACAGGGGGCAACTATGGCTACACCTTC. Amino acid sequence: CASSFPTGGNYGYTF.

The CDR3 DNA follows: TGTGCCAGCAGCTTATCGGGGGCAGAGGGCTACACCTTC. It codes for CASSLSGAEGYTF. The chain recombines TRBV7-3 with TRBJ1-2; D might be TRBD1 (6 bases). CDR1 and CDR2 (germline): SGHTA, FQGTGA. CDR3 length equals 13 residues. Trimming pared 2 bases from V and 8 bases from J, leaving 12 bases between. Together with reference TRBV7-3 and TRBJ1-2, the CDR3 gives the full variable domain: GAGVSQTPSNKVTEKGKYVELRCDPISGHTALYWYRQSLGQGPEFLIYFQGTGAADDSGLPNDRFFAVRPEGSVSTLKIQRTERGDSAVYLCASSLSGAEGYTFGSGTRLTVV.

In this sample, this clonotype turned up many times. The CDR3 spells CASSGTTGNYGYTF. In DNA form, the CDR3 reads TGTGCCAGCAGCGGTACTACAGGGAACTATGGCTACACCTTC. This chain uses TRBV7-2 with TRBJ1-2; perhaps TRBD1 as D (6 bases). Between the trimmed V and J ends, which lost 5 bases and 2 bases, there was a span of 12 bases. Germline V CDR1 and CDR2: SGHTA, FQGNSA. The CDR3 extends over 14 amino acids.

This clonotype was counted ten times or more. The chain couples TRBV2 to TRBJ2-1, with 12 bases fitting TRBD1. Germline V gene lookup returns CDR1 SNHLY and CDR2 FYNNEI. The CDR3 has 17 residues. J lost 9 bases, V lost 0 bases, and 9 bases had no gene match. The CDR3 region is CASSEALWDRGRPEQFF. The CDR3 nucleotides are TGTGCCAGCAGTGAAGCGCTTTGGGACAGGGGGCGCCCTGAGCAGTTCTTC.